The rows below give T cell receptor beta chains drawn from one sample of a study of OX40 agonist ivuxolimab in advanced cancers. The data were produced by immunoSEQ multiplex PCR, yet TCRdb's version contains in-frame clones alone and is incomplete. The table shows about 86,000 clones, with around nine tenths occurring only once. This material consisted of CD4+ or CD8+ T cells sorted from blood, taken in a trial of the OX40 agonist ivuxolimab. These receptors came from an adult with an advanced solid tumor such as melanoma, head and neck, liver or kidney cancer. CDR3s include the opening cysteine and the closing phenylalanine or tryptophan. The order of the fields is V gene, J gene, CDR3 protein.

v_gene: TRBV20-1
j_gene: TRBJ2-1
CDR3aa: CSARRLNEQFF

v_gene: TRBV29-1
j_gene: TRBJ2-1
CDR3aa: CSVKTGHVYNEQFF

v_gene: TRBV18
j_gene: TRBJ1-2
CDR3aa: CASSPPPGGYGYTF

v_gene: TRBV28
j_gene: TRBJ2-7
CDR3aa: CASRWAWDTSYEQYF

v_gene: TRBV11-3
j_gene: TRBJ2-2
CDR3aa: CASSSTGKGSAGELFF

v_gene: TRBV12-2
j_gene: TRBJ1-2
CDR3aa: CASRLAWEGTYGYTF

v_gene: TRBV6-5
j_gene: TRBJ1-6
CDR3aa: CASSYGGGQGNSPLHF

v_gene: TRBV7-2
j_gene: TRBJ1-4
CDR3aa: CASSSHGERNEKLFF

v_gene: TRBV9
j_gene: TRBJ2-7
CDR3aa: CASSGSGGAYEQYF

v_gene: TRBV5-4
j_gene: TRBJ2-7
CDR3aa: CASSPIGGSYEQYF

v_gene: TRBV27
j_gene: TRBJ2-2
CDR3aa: CASSSGTSGSLGELFF

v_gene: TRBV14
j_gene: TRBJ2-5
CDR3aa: CASSPGFGGETQYF

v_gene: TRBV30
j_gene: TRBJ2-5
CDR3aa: CAWSVGLGETQYF

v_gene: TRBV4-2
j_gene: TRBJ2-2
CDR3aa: CASSQGRGEAGELFF

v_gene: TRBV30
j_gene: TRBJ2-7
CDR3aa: CAWSQNYEQYF

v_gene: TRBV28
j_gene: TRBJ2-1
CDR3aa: CASSSTVQQFF

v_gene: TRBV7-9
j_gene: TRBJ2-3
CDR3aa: CASSFGLAGATDTQYF

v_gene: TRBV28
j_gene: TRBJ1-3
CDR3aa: CASSSRPSSGNTIYF

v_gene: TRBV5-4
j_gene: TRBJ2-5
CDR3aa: CASSVGLAGARETQYF

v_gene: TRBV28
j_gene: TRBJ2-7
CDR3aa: CASSLAGIHEQYF

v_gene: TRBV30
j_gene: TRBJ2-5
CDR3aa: CAWSPGMETQYF

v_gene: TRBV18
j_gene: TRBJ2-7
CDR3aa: CASSPPAGRNEQYF

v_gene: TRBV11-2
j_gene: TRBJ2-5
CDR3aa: CASSRGSGETQYF